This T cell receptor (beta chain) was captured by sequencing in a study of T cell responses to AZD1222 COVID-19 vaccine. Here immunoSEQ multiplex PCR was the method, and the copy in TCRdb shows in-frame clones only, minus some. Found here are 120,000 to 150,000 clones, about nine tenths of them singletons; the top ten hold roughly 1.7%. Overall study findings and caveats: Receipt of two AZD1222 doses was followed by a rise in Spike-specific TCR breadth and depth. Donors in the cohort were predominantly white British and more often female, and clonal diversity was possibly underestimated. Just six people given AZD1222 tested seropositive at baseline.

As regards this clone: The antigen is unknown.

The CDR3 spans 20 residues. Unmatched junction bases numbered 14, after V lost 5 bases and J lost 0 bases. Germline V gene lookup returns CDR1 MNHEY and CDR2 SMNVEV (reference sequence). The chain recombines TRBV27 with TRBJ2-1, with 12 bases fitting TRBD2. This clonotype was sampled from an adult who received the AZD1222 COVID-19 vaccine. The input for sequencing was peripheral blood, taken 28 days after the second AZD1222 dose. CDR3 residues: CASSPLLAGGRVGSYNEQFF. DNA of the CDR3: TGTGCCAGCAGTCCATTACTAGCGGGAGGCAGAGTAGGCTCCTACAATGAGCAGTTCTTC.